The 30 T cell receptor beta chains presented below share a single source sample, sequenced in a study of blood T cell repertoires in COVID-19 (dated by TCRdb to 2018 to 2021). Receptors were amplified or captured by the immunoSEQ multiplex PCR assay. Held by TCRdb, this immuneACCESS table contains in-frame sequences only and omits some clones. Under half of the omission traces to an unresolved V gene where checked; the cause of the rest is unknown. The sample profile shows about 220,000 clones; 70% to 90% of them were found once. Roughly 15% of the sample rests with the top ten. Sequenced material: PBMCs or T cells enriched from blood (not recorded which). These receptors originate from a woman in her fifties or sixties with acute COVID-19.

V is TRBV30 and J is TRBJ1-5; D gene uncertain. Germline lookup yields CDR1 GTSNPN and CDR2 SVGIG (reference sequence). This CDR3 contains 13 residues. Between the trimmed V and J ends, which lost 2 bases and 6 bases, there was a span of 11 bases. The CDR3 loop is CAWSTDSAQPQHF. The DNA for the CDR3 is TGTGCCTGGAGTACAGATTCAGCTCAGCCCCAGCATTTT. Supplemented by reference TRBV30 and TRBJ1-5, the full variable domain reads SQTIHQWPATLVQPVGSPLSLECTVEGTSNPNLYWYRQAAGRGLQLLFYSVGIGQISSEVPQNLSASRPQDRQFILSSKKLLLSDSGFYLCAWSTDSAQPQHFGDGTRLSIL.

The chain joins TRBV5-1 to TRBJ2-1, with D perhaps matching TRBD2 (6 bases). The V end was cut by 4 bases, the J end by 0 bases, with 11 bases between. CDR1 is SGHRS, CDR2 YFSETQ, per germline. This CDR3 is built from 15 residues. CDR3 coding DNA: TGCGCCAGCAGCAGGGACTTAAGCTCCTACAATGAGCAGTTCTTC. Amino acids: CASSRDLSSYNEQFF.

V is TRBV5-1 and J is TRBJ2-3, with D possibly TRBD1 on 6 matching bases. V was pared by 8 bases and J by 3 bases, with 13 bases between. The CDR3 runs to 13 residues. In germline, CDR1 is SGHRS, CDR2 YFSETQ. CDR3 nucleotide sequence: TGCGCCAGTTCTACAGGGTGGACAGATACGCAGTATTTT. It specifies CASSTGWTDTQYF.

This clone occurred once. The chain carries TRBV27 and TRBJ1-5; a weak D match, TRBD1 (6 bases). Trimming took 0 bases from V and 9 from J, leaving 6 bases between them. This CDR3 spans 12 amino acids. Germline V gene lookup returns CDR1 MNHEY and CDR2 SMNVEV (reference sequence). CDR3 protein: CASSLSGGPQHF. The CDR3 nucleotides are TGTGCCAGCAGTTTATCAGGGGGGCCCCAGCATTTT.

The chain's CDR3 is CASSSDRGRKLFF. The CDR3 region has the DNA TGTGCCAGCAGCTCGGACAGGGGTCGAAAACTGTTTTTT. V usage is TRBV7-9 and J usage is TRBJ1-4; 9 nucleotides line up with TRBD1. Germline V gives CDR1 SEHNR, CDR2 FQNEAQ (reference sequence). The junction had 4 bases not matched to a gene; V was cut back by 4 bases and J by 10 bases. CDR3 length: 13 residues.

V gene TRBV24-1 combines with J gene TRBJ1-2, with TRBD1 matching over 10 bases. The CDR3 totals 17 residues. Trimming removed 2 bases from V and 1 base from J; junction bases left unmatched: 6. Per germline, CDR1 KGHDR and CDR2 SFDVKD. DNA for the CDR3: TGTGCCACCAGTGATTCCCTTGGACAGGGGGATAACTATGGCTACACCTTC. Protein sequence: CATSDSLGQGDNYGYTF.

This clone was seen only once. This chain connects TRBV30 to TRBJ1-1; D not certain. The germline gives CDR1 GTSNPN, CDR2 SVGIG (reference sequence). V gave up 5 bases and J gave up 5 bases, with 6 bases separating them. The CDR3 contains 10 residues. In DNA form, the CDR3 reads TGTGCCTGGGGGAGGACTGAAGCTTTCTTT. This translates into CAWGRTEAFF. Full variable domain (outside the CDR3, taken from reference TRBV30 and TRBJ1-1): SQTIHQWPATLVQPVGSPLSLECTVEGTSNPNLYWYRQAAGRGLQLLFYSVGIGQISSEVPQNLSASRPQDRQFILSSKKLLLSDSGFYLCAWGRTEAFFGQGTRLTVV.

This rearrangement joins TRBV9 to TRBJ2-3, with TRBD2 matching over 8 bases. The germline CDR1 and CDR2 sequences are SGDLS and YYNGEE. J lost 9 bases, V lost 0 bases, and 12 bases had no gene match. This CDR3 is 16 amino acids long. The CDR3 spells CASSVDGAGGRSTQYF. CDR3 coding DNA: TGTGCCAGCAGCGTAGACGGGGCGGGAGGCCGATCCACGCAGTATTTT.

The chain links TRBV6-5 to TRBJ2-7, with D perhaps matching TRBD2 (6 bases). CDR1 is MNHEY, CDR2 SVGAGI, per germline. Trimming removed 0 bases from V and 5 bases from J, with 14 bases in between. This CDR3 is 15 amino acids long. CDR3 nucleotides: TGTGCCAGCAGTTACTCGGGGGTCGGCGGGAACGAGCAGTACTTC. Translating gives CASSYSGVGGNEQYF.

The chain links TRBV27 to TRBJ1-5, with 7 nucleotides matching TRBD1. The CDR3 runs 14 residues. Trimming removed 6 bases from V and 5 bases from J; junction bases left unmatched: 7. Germline CDR1 and CDR2: MNHEY and SMNVEV (reference sequence). The CDR3 DNA sequence: TGTGCCAGCAGCTGGACAGGCCGTGATCAGCCCCAGCATTTT. This translates into CASSWTGRDQPQHF.

J is TRBJ2-5 and V is TRBV19, with a weak D call TRBD2 (6 bases). Germline assignment: CDR1 LNHDA and CDR2 SQIVND (reference sequence). V lost 4 bases and J lost 1, with 13 bases in between. This CDR3 comprises 15 residues. CDR3 loop: CASSRGWDFQETQYF. Written as DNA, the CDR3 is TGTGCCAGTAGTAGGGGTTGGGACTTCCAAGAGACCCAGTACTTC.

This chain links TRBV3-1 (or the pseudogene TRBV3-2) with TRBJ1-5; 10 positions agree with TRBD1. With V trimmed by 4 bases and J by 6 bases, 6 bases remained unmatched. This CDR3 is 15 amino acids long. Germline CDR1 and CDR2: LGHDT and YNNKEL (reference sequence). CDR3 bases: TGTGCCAGCAGCCGATCGGACAGGGGGGTTCAGCCCCAGCATTTT. Its translation is CASSRSDRGVQPQHF.

The V call is TRBV18, the J call TRBJ1-2; D may be TRBD1 (6 bases). Germline V CDR1 and CDR2: KGHSH, LQKENI. Deletions cut 3 bases from V and 4 bases from J, with 12 bases between. The CDR3 is made up of 14 amino acids. Written as DNA, the CDR3 is TGTGCCAGCTCACCCGTAGGGGACATCTATGGCTACACCTTC. Translated: CASSPVGDIYGYTF. The complete variable domain, with remaining parts taken from reference TRBV18 and TRBJ1-2, reads NAGVMQNPRHLVRRRGQEARLRCSPMKGHSHVYWYRQLPEEGLKFMVYLQKENIIDESGMPKERFSAEFPKEGPSILRIQQVVRGDSAAYFCASSPVGDIYGYTFGSGTRLTVV.

This sequence joins TRBV6-2 or TRBV6-3 and TRBJ2-1, with a tentative D call TRBD1 (5 bases). The CDR3 runs 15 residues. Germline CDR1 reads MNHEY; CDR2 reads SVGEGT. The V end lost 2 bases, the J end lost 2 bases, and 10 bases lay between the germline ends. The CDR3 loop reads CASSYGQGAYNEQFF. DNA of the CDR3: TGTGCCAGCAGTTACGGGCAGGGCGCCTACAATGAGCAGTTCTTC.

This clone showed up many times. At the DNA level, this CDR3 is encoded by other sequences in the same sample as well. The V and J genes are TRBV18 and TRBJ2-1, with 11 bases matching TRBD2. Germline values: CDR1 KGHSH, CDR2 LQKENI. This CDR3 spans 16 amino acids. The V and J ends lost 3 bases and 1 base, in that order; junction bases with no gene match: 2. In DNA form, the CDR3 reads TGTGCCAGCTCACCTCTAGCGGGAGGTTCCTACAATGAGCAGTTCTTC. Amino acids: CASSPLAGGSYNEQFF.

The chain links TRBV28 to TRBJ2-7; 12 positions agree with TRBD1. The CDR3 is 15 amino acids. Germline values: CDR1 MDHEN, CDR2 SYDVKM. V was clipped by 2 bases and J by 7 bases; unmatched bases: 6. The CDR3 coding sequence is TGTGCCAGCAGTTTACCGGGACAGGGGGCACGAGAGCAGTACTTC. Residues: CASSLPGQGAREQYF.

The J gene is TRBJ2-1, the V gene TRBV7-2; D possibly corresponds to TRBD2 (6 bases). CDR3 length: 14 amino acids. CDR1 and CDR2 from the germline V gene are SGHTA and FQGNSA. V was trimmed by 1 base and J by 5 bases, leaving 9 bases between them. This CDR3 is CASSLGGTNNEQFF. CDR3 nucleotide sequence: TGTGCCAGCAGCTTAGGCGGGACGAACAATGAGCAGTTCTTC.

A single count supports this clone. The J gene is TRBJ2-2, the V gene TRBV27; D remains ambiguous. In germline, CDR1 is MNHEY, CDR2 SMNVEV (reference sequence). Trimming took off 2 bases at V and 0 bases at J, with 13 bases between the two ends. This CDR3 contains 17 residues. The CDR3 DNA is TGTGCCAGCAGTTTAATGGTGAAACTACCGAACACCGGGGAGCTGTTTTTT. It codes for CASSLMVKLPNTGELFF.

The gene calls are TRBV27 and TRBJ2-7; 9 nucleotides line up with TRBD2. This CDR3 is built from 13 residues. Germline assignment: CDR1 MNHEY and CDR2 SMNVEV (reference sequence). After removal of 4 bases from V and 4 bases from J, the junction contained 2 bases not matched to a gene. In DNA, the CDR3 is TGTGCCAGCAGTTGGCGGGAGGGGTACGAGCAGTACTTC. Translated, it gives CASSWREGYEQYF.

This chain joins TRBV6-5 and TRBJ2-7, with 9 bases matching TRBD1. Trimming removed 7 bases from V and 1 base from J; junction bases left unmatched: 8. This CDR3 spans 15 amino acids. Germline CDR1 reads MNHEY; CDR2 reads SVGAGI. CDR3 sequence (DNA): TGTGCCAGCACTACCGGGACAGGGAGTTCCTACGAGCAGTACTTC. As protein: CASTTGTGSSYEQYF.

The chain carries TRBV11-3 and TRBJ2-7, with TRBD1 identical over 12 bases. CDR1 and CDR2 from the germline V gene are SGHNT and YENEEA. Trimming took 5 bases from V and 4 from J; bases not matched to a gene: 6. The CDR3 is made up of 15 amino acids. CDR3 bases: TGTGCCAGCAGCCCCGGGACAGGGGGCTGGTACGAGCAGTACTTC. Protein sequence: CASSPGTGGWYEQYF.

The V gene is TRBV7-9, the J gene TRBJ2-2, with D perhaps TRBD1 (6 bases). This CDR3 contains 14 residues. V shed 3 bases and J shed 5 bases, with 10 bases lying between them. The V gene's germline CDR1 is SEHNR and CDR2 FQNEAQ (reference sequence). The CDR3 region has the DNA TGTGCCAGCAGCTTTGTCAGGGGTACCGGGGAGCTGTTTTTT. Residues: CASSFVRGTGELFF.

V gene TRBV21-1 combines with J gene TRBJ2-7; the DNA was not compared with TRBD2, the D call given in the table. TRBV21-1 counts as a pseudogene. This CDR3 has 14 residues. The CDR3 sequence: CASSKGGLFYEQYF. DNA of the CDR3: TGTGCCAGCAGCAAAGGGGGACTTTTCTACGAGCAGTACTTC.

This chain uses TRBV7-8 with TRBJ2-5; TRBD1 might be the D (6 bases). The V gene's germline CDR1 is SGHVS and CDR2 FQNEAQ. The CDR3 has 14 amino acids. V dropped 5 bases and J dropped 3 bases, with 13 bases sitting between them. The CDR3 is CASSLVQGEETQYF. DNA of the CDR3: TGTGCCAGCAGCCTGGTACAGGGAGAAGAGACCCAGTACTTC.

The V gene is TRBV6-2 or TRBV6-3, the J gene TRBJ2-7, with D perhaps matching TRBD1 (6 bases). Germline V gives CDR1 MNHEY, CDR2 SVGEGT. Trimming took 4 bases from V and 3 from J, leaving 13 bases between them. This CDR3 comprises 14 residues. The CDR3 here is CASSWIRGGYEQYF. The DNA of the CDR3 is TGTGCCAGCAGTTGGATCAGGGGTGGCTACGAGCAGTACTTC.

The chain has TRBV28 and TRBJ1-4, with no clear D. The CDR3 runs to 15 residues. Germline values: CDR1 MDHEN, CDR2 SYDVKM. Trimming shortened V by 5 bases and J by 3 bases, and 13 bases separated the two germline ends. CDR3 amino acids: CASSGPGISNEKLFF. The CDR3 DNA sequence: TGTGCCAGCAGTGGCCCGGGGATCTCTAATGAAAAACTGTTTTTT.

The rearrangement uses TRBV11-2 and TRBJ2-7; D not certain. Trimming took off 2 bases at V and 7 bases at J, with 12 bases between the two ends. The CDR3 runs to 13 residues. Germline values: CDR1 SGHAT, CDR2 FQNNGV. CDR3 loop: CASSLSPGPEQYF. CDR3 DNA: TGTGCCAGCAGCTTATCTCCCGGTCCGGAGCAGTACTTC.

J is TRBJ2-7 and V is TRBV3-1 (or the pseudogene TRBV3-2); D may be TRBD2 (6 bases). Per germline, CDR1 LGHDT and CDR2 YNNKEL (reference sequence). V was cut by 0 bases and J by 3 bases, with 12 bases left in between. This CDR3 contains 15 residues. Written as DNA, the CDR3 is TGTGCCAGCAGCCAAGACCCCCGGGGGTTCTACGAGCAGTACTTC. Its translation: CASSQDPRGFYEQYF.

This chain links TRBV18 with TRBJ1-1; possibly TRBD1 for D (6 bases). The germline V gene has CDR1 KGHSH and CDR2 LQKENI. Trimming cost V 3 bases and J 1 base, with 12 bases left between them. The CDR3 is made up of 15 amino acids. The CDR3 sequence: CASSPPQGPNTEAFF. CDR3 coding DNA: TGTGCCAGCTCACCCCCACAGGGCCCGAACACTGAAGCTTTCTTT.

The chain has TRBV25-1 and TRBJ2-1; 10 positions agree with TRBD2. V shed 3 bases, J shed 3 bases, and the junction held 2 bases outside the gene matches. Germline assignment: CDR1 MGHDK and CDR2 SYGVNS. The CDR3 sequence is 15 residues long. CDR3: CASSDPSGSYNEQFF. Written as DNA, the CDR3 is TGTGCCAGCAGTGATCCTAGCGGGAGCTACAATGAGCAGTTCTTC.